Following are 18 T cell receptor beta chains from one sample sequenced in a study of blood T cell repertoires in COVID-19. Clones were read by immunoSEQ multiplex PCR, and TCRdb kept only the in-frame ones, dropping some. The sample holds approximately 140,000 clones; roughly 80% are singletons and the top ten take 2.4%. Sequencing was done on a sample of PBMCs or T cells enriched from blood (not recorded which). These receptors all come from a man between 40 and 49 years old with acute COVID-19.

This rearrangement joins TRBV29-1 to TRBJ1-2, with no clear D. V was clipped by 5 bases and J by 6 bases, with 7 bases between them. CDR3 length: 10 amino acids. CDR1 is SQVTM, CDR2 ANQGSEA, per germline. In DNA form, the CDR3 reads TGCAGCGTTTTACAGAATGGCTACACCTTC. It translates to CSVLQNGYTF.

The V gene is TRBV28, the J gene TRBJ1-2; D possibly corresponds to TRBD1 (6 bases). Germline V lookup: CDR1 MDHEN, CDR2 SYDVKM. This CDR3 spans 13 amino acids. V was pared by 2 bases and J by 4 bases, with 8 bases between. CDR3 sequence (DNA): TGTGCCAGCAGTTTAACAGGGCCCTATGGCTACACCTTC. Its translation is CASSLTGPYGYTF.

The V and J genes are TRBV7-3 and TRBJ2-3, with D possibly matching TRBD2 (6 bases). Trimming removed 5 bases at V and 2 bases at J, with 14 bases between. The CDR3 is made up of 15 amino acids. The germline V gene has CDR1 SGHTA and CDR2 FQGTGA. CDR3 protein: CASSPDYTDTDTQYF. CDR3 nucleotide sequence: TGTGCCAGCAGCCCGGACTACACAGACACAGATACGCAGTATTTT.

The chain carries TRBV7-2 and TRBJ1-4; D is ambiguous. The CDR3 is made up of 15 amino acids. CDR1 and CDR2 (germline): SGHTA, FQGNSA. Trimming took 5 bases from V and 5 from J, leaving 15 bases between them. The CDR3 protein is CASSLTDPLNEKLFF. In nucleotides, the CDR3 is TGTGCCAGCAGCCTAACAGACCCCCTGAATGAAAAACTGTTTTTT.

The rearrangement links TRBV6-5 to TRBJ2-7, with D perhaps matching TRBD2 (5 bases). The germline gives CDR1 MNHEY, CDR2 SVGAGI. There are 14 residues in the CDR3. Between the trimmed V and J ends, which lost 1 base and 2 bases, there was a span of 9 bases. This chain's CDR3 is CASSYYSGTYEQYF. CDR3 nucleotide sequence: TGTGCCAGCAGTTACTATTCGGGGACCTACGAGCAGTACTTC.

This clone was seen a single time. The gene calls are TRBV7-3 and TRBJ2-3; unclear D gene. The germline V gene encodes CDR1 SGHTA and CDR2 FQGTGA. Trimming removed 1 base from V and 6 bases from J, with 8 bases in between. This CDR3 has 13 amino acids. The CDR3 here is CASSLSVTDTQYF. As DNA, the CDR3 is TGTGCCAGCAGCTTAAGTGTAACTGATACGCAGTATTTT.

The chain joins TRBV5-1 to TRBJ1-6; D gene uncertain. The germline V gene has CDR1 SGHRS and CDR2 YFSETQ. CDR3 length: 14 amino acids. The ends were cut back, 2 bases at V and 7 bases at J, with 10 bases in the middle. This chain's CDR3 is CASSFTQANSPLHF. The CDR3 bases are TGCGCCAGCAGCTTCACGCAGGCCAATTCACCCCTCCACTTT.

The chain couples TRBV7-9 to TRBJ2-5, with unresolved D. Deletions cut 5 bases from V and 0 bases from J, with 10 bases between. This CDR3 has 14 amino acids. Germline CDR1 is SEHNR and CDR2 is FQNEAQ (reference sequence). Here the CDR3 reads CASSPAVYQETQYF. In nucleotides, the CDR3 is TGTGCCAGCAGCCCTGCGGTGTACCAAGAGACCCAGTACTTC.

The genes are TRBV24-1 and TRBJ2-1; D unresolved. The CDR3 is 12 amino acids. V lost 6 bases and J 8 bases, leaving 10 bases between the germline ends. Germline CDR1 and CDR2: KGHDR and SFDVKD. The CDR3 region has the DNA TGTGCCACCAGTAACAGTTTGCATGAGCAGTTCTTC. This sequence encodes CATSNSLHEQFF.

The V and J genes are TRBV4-2 and TRBJ2-5; D is unresolved. Germline-derived CDR1 and CDR2 are LGHNA and YNFKEQ. This CDR3 region has 12 residues. The germline V and J ends were trimmed by 1 base and 3 bases, with 3 bases remaining between them. This chain's CDR3 is CASSQVEETQYF. The CDR3 DNA reads TGTGCCAGCAGCCAAGTCGAAGAGACCCAGTACTTC.

V gene TRBV3-1 (or the pseudogene TRBV3-2) combines with J gene TRBJ2-1; D perhaps matches TRBD2 (6 bases). The V end lost 4 bases, the J end lost 4 bases, and 14 bases lay between the germline ends. The CDR3 spans 15 residues. Germline CDR1 and CDR2: LGHDT and YNNKEL (reference sequence). The CDR3 is CASSPIPGAYNEQFF. CDR3 nucleotides: TGTGCCAGCAGCCCGATCCCGGGAGCGTACAATGAGCAGTTCTTC.

J is TRBJ2-3 and V is TRBV5-1, with TRBD2 matching 9 bases. This CDR3 region has 16 residues. CDR1 is SGHRS and CDR2 is YFSETQ in the germline V gene. V shed 4 bases, J shed 5 bases, and the junction held 11 bases outside the gene matches. The CDR3, as DNA: TGCGCCAGCAGCCCGGGGGGGACTAGCCTTGGAGATACGCAGTATTTT. Residues: CASSPGGTSLGDTQYF.

The rearrangement links TRBV7-2 to TRBJ2-3; 7 bases map to TRBD2. Per the germline V gene, CDR1 is SGHTA and CDR2 is FQGNSA. J lost 1 base, V lost 4 bases, and 8 bases had no gene match. The CDR3 sequence is 16 residues long. The CDR3 coding sequence is TGTGCCAGCAGCTCGAGGGCGGGAGCGGGCACAGATACGCAGTATTTT. Protein sequence: CASSSRAGAGTDTQYF.

Of note for this clone: An end of the junction differs from the germline gene, which may be a read error. The CDR3 here is CASSLNRETPLHF. DNA for the CDR3: TGTGCTAGCAGCTTGAATCGGGAAACACCCCTCCACTTT. This chain links TRBV7-7 with TRBJ1-6, with no clear D. The CDR3 covers 13 residues. CDR1 and CDR2 (germline): SSHAT, FNYEAQ (reference sequence).

This chain joins TRBV5-1 and TRBJ1-3; TRBD1 is a possible D gene (5 bases). The length of the CDR3 is 14 residues. Germline CDR1 is SGHRS and CDR2 is YFSETQ. V was clipped by 1 base and J by 4 bases, with 9 bases between them. The CDR3 DNA is TGCGCCAGCAGCTTGCTGGGGGGAGGAAACACCATATATTTT. Amino acids: CASSLLGGGNTIYF. The complete variable domain, with remaining parts taken from reference TRBV5-1 and TRBJ1-3, reads KAGVTQTPRYLIKTRGQQVTLSCSPISGHRSVSWYQQTPGQGLQFLFEYFSETQRNKGNFPGRFSGRQFSNSRSEMNVSTLELGDSALYLCASSLLGGGNTIYFGEGSWLTVV.

This clone is a singleton in its sample. This chain uses TRBV6-1 with TRBJ2-7, with D possibly matching TRBD1 (6 bases). The CDR3 has 12 amino acids. V lost 5 bases and J lost 3, with 8 bases in between. Germline loops: CDR1 MNHNS, CDR2 SASEGT. The CDR3 sequence is CASSLQGYEQYF. DNA for the CDR3: TGTGCCAGCAGTTTACAGGGCTACGAGCAGTACTTC.

The chain links TRBV28 to TRBJ1-1, with D unclear. In germline, CDR1 is MDHEN, CDR2 SYDVKM. Trimming cost V 7 bases and J 3 bases, with 18 bases left between them. This CDR3 comprises 15 residues. CDR3 coding DNA: TGTGCCAGCAAGGAGGCGGGGAAGGGAGACACTGAAGCTTTCTTT. Encoded protein: CASKEAGKGDTEAFF.

This clone was found a few times. The chain has TRBV4-2 and TRBJ2-1; D is uncertain. V was clipped by 0 bases and J by 4 bases, with 7 bases between them. The CDR3 runs 14 residues. Germline V gene sequence: CDR1 LGHNA, CDR2 YNFKEQ. CDR3 coding DNA: TGTGCCAGCAGCCAAGACCCTACTTACAATGAGCAGTTCTTC. This sequence encodes CASSQDPTYNEQFF.